The source of this TCR beta chain is a study of T cell changes during pregnancy in multiple sclerosis. Some clones are missing from TCRdb's copy, which holds only in-frame ones; the method was immunoSEQ multiplex PCR. Among 20,000 to 25,000 clones, approximately 87% were seen once, and the ten largest hold less than 9%. This CDR3 has 13 residues. The ends were cut back, 6 bases at V and 10 bases at J, with 16 bases in the middle. Germline V gives CDR1 MNHEY, CDR2 SMNVEV (reference sequence). Source: CD8+ T cells from peripheral blood mononuclear cells, taken before pregnancy. V is TRBV27 and J is TRBJ1-5; perhaps TRBD1 as D (6 bases). This TCR was sampled from a female donor with multiple sclerosis, enrolled in a pregnancy study. The CDR3 coding sequence is TGTGCCAGCAGCCTGACAGGATCGATTCCCCAGCATTTT. Translation gives CASSLTGSIPQHF.